This paragraph covers one T cell receptor beta chain sequence. Antigen unknown. The CDR3 is 16 residues long. Measured with immunoSEQ multiplex PCR; TCRdb has only the in-frame clones, and not every one. The top ten clones hold around 5.1% of a sample with over 85,000 clones, roughly 86% of them seen once. The source of the sample is a study of T cell responses to AZD1222 COVID-19 vaccine. Study-level findings and limits: Only six people who got AZD1222 tested seropositive at baseline. Researchers took repertoire samples only after the peak T cell response had come.

The TCR comes from an adult in good health. The material was peripheral blood, obtained on day 0 of AZD1222 vaccination. The chain uses TRBV21-1 and TRBJ2-1; no check of the table's D call, TRBD2, against the DNA was made. TRBV21-1 is listed as a pseudogene. CDR3 sequence: CASSKDSSVRPNEQFF. The CDR3 DNA is TGTGCCAGCAGCAAAGACTCGAGCGTGCGGCCCAATGAGCAGTTCTTC.